Listed below are T cell receptor beta chains from one sample, sequenced in a study of spatial heterogeneity in lung cancer. TCRdb analysed the 5' RACE reads with MiXCR anew, one entry per CDR3 protein. The repertoire holds some 40,000 distinct CDR3 sequences, with approximately 3.1% as singletons. Here the sequenced sample was normal lung tissue next to the tumor, taken at surgery. These receptors were obtained from a male donor with early-stage non-small cell lung cancer. CDR3s include the opening cysteine and the closing phenylalanine or tryptophan. A D gene is named only where the DNA matches it firmly. Expanded clones are given a class, and other clones once, few, many or no size at all.

clone_size	v_call	j_call	d_call	cdr3_nt	cdr3_aa
many	TRBV20-1	TRBJ1-1	-	TGCAGTGCTCAGACAGGTTTGAACACTGAAGCTTTCTTT	CSAQTGLNTEAFF
many	TRBV4-2	TRBJ2-1	TRBD1	TGTGCCAGCAGCCAACAGGGGACAGGTATTATCTCCAATGAGCAGTTCTTC	CASSQQGTGIISNEQFF
many	TRBV12-3/TRBV12-4	TRBJ2-3	-	TGTGCCAGCACCCCAGCAGATGGGCCAGATACGCAGTATTTT	CASTPADGPDTQYF
-	TRBV2	TRBJ1-5	-	TGTGCCAGCAGTGGTTTGGGGATCGGCAATCAGCCCCAGCATTTT	CASSGLGIGNQPQHF
many	TRBV7-2	TRBJ2-7	-	TGTGCCAGCAGCTTAGGGCCCATCCCGTCCTACGAGCAGTACTTC	CASSLGPIPSYEQYF
many	TRBV18	TRBJ1-5	-	TGTGCCAGCTCACCAATCGCGCATAGCAATCAGCCCCAGCATTTT	CASSPIAHSNQPQHF
many	TRBV7-8	TRBJ1-1	-	TGTGCCAGCAGCTCCTCGCCTACCCCACAGAACACTGAAGCTTTCTTT	CASSSSPTPQNTEAFF
-	TRBV7-9	TRBJ1-6	-	TGTGCCAGCAGCTCAGACATGGATGATAATTCACCCCTCCACTTT	CASSSDMDDNSPLHF
medium-sized	TRBV10-3	TRBJ2-1	TRBD2	TGTGCCATCAAGGCTAGCGGCTCCTACAATGAGCAGTTCTTC	CAIKASGSYNEQFF
few	TRBV2	TRBJ2-2	TRBD2	TGTGCCAGCAGCCTGACTAGCGGGATGAACACCGGGGAGCTGTTTTTT	CASSLTSGMNTGELFF
many	TRBV6-2/TRBV6-3	TRBJ2-3	TRBD2	TGTGCCAGCAGTGCCGGGACTAGCGGACTCTACACAGATACGCAGTATTTT	CASSAGTSGLYTDTQYF
many	TRBV7-3	TRBJ2-2	TRBD1	TGTGCCAGCTCCCAGGGGGCAACCGGGGAGCTGTTTTTT	CASSQGATGELFF
many	TRBV3-1	TRBJ2-7	-	TGTGCCAGCAGCCGGCAGGGAATTTACGAGCAGTACTTC	CASSRQGIYEQYF
-	TRBV20-1	TRBJ1-5	TRBD1	TGCAGTGCTGGTGCGTTGGGGGGACAGGGACATAGCAATCAGCCCCAGCATTTT	CSAGALGGQGHSNQPQHF
many	TRBV27	TRBJ2-7	-	TGTGCCAGCAGTTTTCAGGGTCCCTACGAGCAGTACTTC	CASSFQGPYEQYF
many	TRBV11-2	TRBJ2-1	-	TGTGCCAGCAGCTTTAATGGGAATGAGCAGTTCTTC	CASSFNGNEQFF
many	TRBV4-1	TRBJ1-1	-	TGCGCCAGCAGCCAAGACGGTAGGGTCGTGAACACTGAAGCTTTCTTT	CASSQDGRVVNTEAFF
many	TRBV20-1	TRBJ2-1	TRBD2	TGCAGTGCTAGCCTGGGACTAGCGGCCTACAATGAGCAGTTCTTC	CSASLGLAAYNEQFF
many	TRBV7-8	TRBJ2-2	-	TGTGCCAGCAGCTTAGGCTCTAGCCTCCTCGCCCCCGGGGAGCTGTTTTTT	CASSLGSSLLAPGELFF
many	TRBV5-1	TRBJ1-5	-	TGCGCCAGTAGGAGTAATCAGCCCCAGCATTTT	CASRSNQPQHF
many	TRBV20-1	TRBJ2-3	-	TGCAGTGCTAGTCGGGGGAACTCAGATACGCAGTATTTT	CSASRGNSDTQYF
many	TRBV6-5	TRBJ2-7	-	TGTGCCAGCAGTTACTCGATGGAAACCTACGAGCAGTACTTC	CASSYSMETYEQYF